A selection of T cell receptor beta chains follows, all from one sample in a study of Graves' ophthalmopathy and Graves' hyperthyroidism. MiXCR, run by TCRdb on the multiplex PCR reads, gives a single entry per CDR3 protein. The sample has 900,000 to 1,200,000 distinct CDR3 sequences, 35% to 40% seen once; the top ten hold 8.5% to 14%. Material: peripheral blood or thyroid tissue (not recorded which). The receptors were sampled from an adult man with Graves' hyperthyroidism. Both conserved end residues are part of each CDR3. The D gene is left open where the match is weak. Some rows mark clone size as missing; the rest say once, few, many or name a class of expanded clone.

clone_size d_call j_call v_call cdr3_nt cdr3_aa
many - TRBJ1-1 TRBV6-5 TGTGCCAGCAGTTACTCGGGAGGGGTTGAAGCTTTCTTT CASSYSGGVEAFF
- - TRBJ1-2 TRBV12-3/TRBV12-4 TGTGCCAGCGTCAGGGACAACTATGGCTACACCTTC CASVRDNYGYTF
- TRBD2 TRBJ2-7 TRBV20-1 TGCAGTGCTAGTAAGGGAGCGGGGATTTCCTACGAGCAGTACTTC CSASKGAGISYEQYF
- TRBD2 TRBJ2-2 TRBV29-1 TGCAGCGTGGTCCCGACTAGCGGGGTGAACACCGGGGAGCTGTTTTTT CSVVPTSGVNTGELFF
- TRBD2 TRBJ2-7 TRBV30 TGTGCCTGGAGTTGGACTAGCGGCTCCTACGAGCAGTACTTC CAWSWTSGSYEQYF
- - TRBJ2-7 TRBV7-2 TGTGCCAGCAGCTTTCGTTCAGGGGGAGGCGAGCAGTACTTC CASSFRSGGGEQYF
few TRBD1 TRBJ2-6 TRBV5-1 TGCGCCAGCGCCCCTTGGGGACAGGGCCGCTCTGGGGCCAACGTCCTGACTTTC CASAPWGQGRSGANVLTF
- TRBD2 TRBJ2-5 TRBV5-1 TGCGCCAGCAGCCCCTCGGGACTAGCGGGCACCCGATTC CASSPSGLAGTRF
many TRBD1 TRBJ1-2 TRBV20-1 TGCAGTGCTAGACAGGGGGCCTATGGCTACACCTTC CSARQGAYGYTF
once - TRBJ1-4 TRBV16 TGTGCCAGCAGCCAATCGCGTTCGGACCCTTATGAAAAACTGTTTTTT CASSQSRSDPYEKLFF
- - TRBJ1-6 TRBV10-3 TGTGCCAGCAGTGAAAGCCAGACAAATTCACCCCTCCACTTT CASSESQTNSPLHF
- - TRBJ2-7 TRBV10-3 TGTGCCAGCCAAACCGGGAAATACGAGCAGTACTTC CASQTGKYEQYF
few - TRBJ2-7 TRBV6-5 TGTGCCAGCAGACAATTGGGGGGCGCGTCCTACGAGCAGTACTTC CASRQLGGASYEQYF
many - TRBJ2-6 TRBV29-1 TGCAGCGTCGGCAGCTCTGGGGCCAACGTCCTGACTTTC CSVGSSGANVLTF
many - TRBJ1-1 TRBV6-6 TGTGCCAGCAGTTATGGGGATTGGGCTGAAGCTTTCTTT CASSYGDWAEAFF
few TRBD2 TRBJ2-2 TRBV9 TGTGCCAGCAGTATTGGGACTAGCGCCAGGGAGCTGTTTTTT CASSIGTSARELFF
- - TRBJ2-7 TRBV29-1 TGCAGCGTACCCGGGACGTACTCCTACGAGCAGTACTTC CSVPGTYSYEQYF
- TRBD1 TRBJ1-6 TRBV15 TGTGCCACCAGCAGATCGACAGGGCAGAATTCACCCCTCCACTTT CATSRSTGQNSPLHF
- TRBD2 TRBJ2-5 TRBV9 TGTGCCAGCAGCTCCTTCAGGGGGACTAGCGTTGAAGAGACCCAGTACTTC CASSSFRGTSVEETQYF
many - TRBJ2-7 TRBV7-3 TGTGCCAGCAGCGCTTCCTTCGGGGTAGAGCAGTACTTC CASSASFGVEQYF
many - TRBJ1-3 TRBV7-9 TGTGCCAGCAGCTTAGTCGGGACAGGAAACACCATATATTTT CASSLVGTGNTIYF
few TRBD1 TRBJ2-5 TRBV7-9 TGTGCCAGCAGCTCCACGAGGGGACAGAGGGGCCAAGAGACCCAGTACTTC CASSSTRGQRGQETQYF